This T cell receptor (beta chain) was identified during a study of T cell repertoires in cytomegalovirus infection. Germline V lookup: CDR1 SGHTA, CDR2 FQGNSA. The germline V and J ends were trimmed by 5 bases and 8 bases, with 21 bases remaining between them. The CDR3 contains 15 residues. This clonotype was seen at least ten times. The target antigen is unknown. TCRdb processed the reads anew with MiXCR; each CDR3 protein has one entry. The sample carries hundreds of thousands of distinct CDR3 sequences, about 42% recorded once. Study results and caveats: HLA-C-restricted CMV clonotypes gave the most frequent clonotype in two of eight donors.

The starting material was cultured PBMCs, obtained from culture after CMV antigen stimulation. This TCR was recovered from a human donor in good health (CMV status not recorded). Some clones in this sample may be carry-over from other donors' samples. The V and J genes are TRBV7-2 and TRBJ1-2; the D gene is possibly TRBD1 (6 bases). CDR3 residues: CASSTYGGADQGYTF. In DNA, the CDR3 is TGTGCCAGCAGCACCTACGGGGGGGCAGATCAGGGCTACACCTTC. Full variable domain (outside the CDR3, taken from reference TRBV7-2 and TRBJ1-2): GAGVSQSPSNKVTEKGKDVELRCDPISGHTALYWYRQSLGQGLEFLIYFQGNSAPDKSGLPSDRFSAERTGGSVSTLTIQRTQQEDSAVYLCASSTYGGADQGYTFGSGTRLTVV.